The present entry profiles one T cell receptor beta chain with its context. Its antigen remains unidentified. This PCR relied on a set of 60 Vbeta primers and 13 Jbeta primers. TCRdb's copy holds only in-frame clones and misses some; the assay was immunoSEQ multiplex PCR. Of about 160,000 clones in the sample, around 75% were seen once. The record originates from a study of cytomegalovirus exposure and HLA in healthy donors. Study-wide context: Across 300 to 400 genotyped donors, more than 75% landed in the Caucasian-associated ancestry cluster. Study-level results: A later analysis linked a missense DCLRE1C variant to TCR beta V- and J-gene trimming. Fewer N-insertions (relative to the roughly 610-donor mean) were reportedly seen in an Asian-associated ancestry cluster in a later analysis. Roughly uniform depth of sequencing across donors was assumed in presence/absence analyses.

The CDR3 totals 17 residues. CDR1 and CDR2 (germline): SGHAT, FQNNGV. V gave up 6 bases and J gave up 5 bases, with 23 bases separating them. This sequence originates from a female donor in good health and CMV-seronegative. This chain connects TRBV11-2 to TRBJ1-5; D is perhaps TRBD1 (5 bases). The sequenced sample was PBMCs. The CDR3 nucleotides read TGTGCCAGCAGTCAAAATGCGGGACCATATGGGGATCAGCCCCAGCATTTT. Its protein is CASSQNAGPYGDQPQHF.